These 3 T cell receptor beta chains were all obtained from the same sample, sequenced in a study of spatial heterogeneity in lung cancer. General study findings and limits: Mutation counts in tumors were tracked by counts of expanded intratumoral alpha and beta TCRs.

Their specific antigens are unknown. TCRdb re-derived calls from the 5' RACE reads in MiXCR, one entry per CDR3 protein. The sample includes around 2,800 distinct CDR3 sequences, about 6% seen only once; the top ten take around a tenth. The time point denotes: sample taken at primary tumor resection. Sample: lung tumor tissue, taken at surgery. These receptors all come from a male donor with early-stage non-small cell lung cancer.

This clonotype is medium-sized (0.01 to 0.1%) within its sample. The chain has TRBV14 and TRBJ2-7; D remains ambiguous. The CDR3 runs 12 residues. Trimming left V 4 bases short and J 4 bases short, with 8 bases between. Germline CDR1 and CDR2: SGHDN and FVKESK. The CDR3 sequence is CASSPKGYEQYF. In DNA form, the CDR3 reads TGTGCCAGCAGCCCAAAGGGTTACGAGCAGTACTTC.

The chain joins TRBV3-1 to TRBJ2-5; possibly TRBD1 for D (5 bases). The CDR3 is 13 amino acids. Germline CDR1 reads LGHDT; CDR2 reads YNNKEL (reference sequence). Deletions cut 4 bases from V and 3 bases from J, with 9 bases between. DNA for the CDR3: TGTGCCAGCAGCCTAGGACAAAAAGAGACCCAGTACTTC. Translation: CASSLGQKETQYF.

This clonotype counts as medium-sized (0.01 to 0.1%). This chain connects TRBV7-3 to TRBJ2-5, with 8 bases lining up with TRBD1. V shed 0 bases and J 5 bases; nucleotides not matched to a gene: 5. The CDR3 extends over 15 amino acids. Germline assignment: CDR1 SGHTA and CDR2 FQGTGA. CDR3 residues: CASSLTPDRVETQYF. Written as DNA, the CDR3 is TGTGCCAGCAGCTTAACCCCGGACAGGGTTGAGACCCAGTACTTC.